This TCR beta chain is from a study of cytomegalovirus exposure and HLA in healthy donors. This clone was detected only a few times. Its antigen is not known. Trimming left V 7 bases short and J 3 bases short, with 16 bases between. CDR3 length: 14 amino acids. Germline-derived CDR1 and CDR2 are MNHEY and SVGAGI. Findings and caveats of the study: In a later analysis, V- and J-gene trimming of beta chains associated with a DCLRE1C missense variant, replicated independently. In a later analysis, donors in an Asian-associated ancestry cluster reportedly had fewer N-insertions in productive TCRs than the cohort mean.

It was with 60 Vbeta and 13 Jbeta primers that the PCR ran. Profiling relied on immunoSEQ multiplex PCR, and the TCRdb table lists in-frame clones only, not all of them. The data hold about 78,000 clones, with 65% to 80% observed a single time. The chain is built from TRBV6-5 and TRBJ2-7, with D maybe TRBD2 (6 bases). The clonotype originates from a middle-aged woman in good health and CMV-seropositive. The source material was PBMCs. The CDR3, as DNA: TGTGCCAGCAACCACCGGGACTTATTCTACGAGCAGTACTTC. Translating it yields CASNHRDLFYEQYF.